The 21 T cell receptor beta chains presented below share a single source sample, sequenced in a study of preoperative IRX-2 immunotherapy in early breast cancer. Treatment reported: preoperative locoregional IRX-2 cytokine immunotherapy. Profiling relied on immunoSEQ multiplex PCR, and the TCRdb table lists in-frame clones only, not all of them. The data hold about 38,000 clones, with approximately 80% observed a single time. This sample comprised lymph node tissue, obtained after IRX-2 immunotherapy. The source of these receptors is a human donor with breast cancer.

DNA of the CDR3: TGTGCCAGCAGTTTAGGACCACGGAGGGGGGAGCTGTTTTTT. This sequence encodes CASSLGPRRGELFF. V is TRBV28 and J is TRBJ2-2; D is possibly TRBD2 (5 bases). The CDR3 runs 14 residues. Germline-derived CDR1 and CDR2 are MDHEN and SYDVKM. The germline V and J ends were trimmed by 2 bases and 8 bases, with 12 bases remaining between them.

CDR3 nucleotide sequence: TGCGCCAGCAGCTTGGGTGGGACTCGGTCTAACTATGGCTACACCTTC. Translated: CASSLGGTRSNYGYTF. V is TRBV5-1 and J is TRBJ1-2, with a tentative D call TRBD1 (5 bases). V was clipped by 0 bases and J by 0 bases, with 12 bases between them. CDR3 length: 16 amino acids. Germline V gives CDR1 SGHRS, CDR2 YFSETQ.

This chain joins TRBV28 and TRBJ2-7, with D perhaps TRBD1 or TRBD2 (7 bases each). Germline V CDR1 and CDR2: MDHEN, SYDVKM. The CDR3 totals 14 residues. V lost 7 bases and J lost 6, with 19 bases in between. This CDR3 is CASTGEGARREQYF. In DNA form, the CDR3 reads TGTGCCAGCACCGGGGAGGGGGCGCGGCGCGAGCAGTACTTC.

The chain joins TRBV6-8 to TRBJ2-1; 8 bases are shared with TRBD2. V shed 9 bases, J shed 7 bases, and the junction held 11 bases outside the gene matches. The CDR3 is 14 amino acids. CDR1 and CDR2 from the germline V gene are MNHGY and SAAAGT. CDR3 residues: CARLDPAGENEQFF. CDR3 nucleotide sequence: TGTGCCAGACTCGATCCAGCGGGGGAGAATGAGCAGTTCTTC.

The chain combines TRBV6-8 with TRBJ1-6; 7 bases fit TRBD1. The CDR3 consists of 16 residues. Germline V gene lookup returns CDR1 MNHGY and CDR2 SAAAGT. Trimming at V came to 5 bases and at J to 4 bases, leaving 8 bases not matched to a gene. The CDR3 DNA is TGTGCCAGCAGTGGGTTCAACAGGGGATATAATTCACCCCTCCACTTT. It is translated as CASSGFNRGYNSPLHF.

This clone was picked up one time. The rearrangement links TRBV7-6 to TRBJ1-5; 7 nucleotides match TRBD1. Trimming at V came to 5 bases and at J to 4 bases, leaving 8 bases not matched to a gene. Germline V gene data show CDR1 as SGHVS and CDR2 as FNYEAQ. The CDR3 runs to 15 residues. Written as DNA, the CDR3 is TGTGCCAGCAGCCAAGTGGGACAGATAAATCAGCCCCAGCATTTT. It translates to CASSQVGQINQPQHF.

This chain links TRBV18 with TRBJ2-6; tentatively, D is TRBD1 (5 bases). V was trimmed by 3 bases and J by 0 bases, leaving 15 bases between them. The CDR3 contains 18 residues. The V gene's germline CDR1 is KGHSH and CDR2 LQKENI. CDR3 residues: CASSPVTGASSGANVLTF. The DNA of the CDR3 is TGTGCCAGCTCACCTGTCACAGGCGCTAGCTCTGGGGCCAACGTCCTGACTTTC.

The CDR3 sequence is CAIRGGSQIISNYGYTF. The DNA for the CDR3 is TGTGCCATCAGAGGGGGGAGCCAGATTATTTCTAACTATGGCTACACCTTC. The chain couples TRBV6-8 to TRBJ1-2; D possibly corresponds to TRBD1 (6 bases). Germline V lookup: CDR1 MNHGY, CDR2 SAAAGT. The V gene lost 10 bases and the J gene lost 0 bases, with 24 bases spanning the gap. This CDR3 contains 17 residues.

The rearrangement joins TRBV6-8 to TRBJ1-4, with 9 bases lining up with TRBD1. This CDR3 contains 15 residues. Germline assignment: CDR1 MNHGY and CDR2 SAAAGT. Trimming took 6 bases from V and 8 from J; bases not matched to a gene: 10. The CDR3 bases are TGTGCCAGCAGAGAAACCGGGACAGGGTGGGAAAAACTGTTTTTT. This encodes CASRETGTGWEKLFF.

The genes are TRBV11-3 and TRBJ2-2; 8 nucleotides match TRBD1. Germline V CDR1 and CDR2: SGHNT, YENEEA. The CDR3 is made up of 17 amino acids. Trimming took 5 bases from V and 1 from J; bases not matched to a gene: 9. Here the CDR3 reads CASSPQSGTGNTGELFF. The CDR3 DNA follows: TGTGCCAGCAGCCCACAATCCGGGACAGGGAACACCGGGGAGCTGTTTTTT.

V usage is TRBV5-1 and J usage is TRBJ2-7, with TRBD1 matching over 9 bases. There are 16 residues in the CDR3. The germline gives CDR1 SGHRS, CDR2 YFSETQ. After removal of 4 bases from V and 0 bases from J, the junction contained 8 bases not matched to a gene. The DNA for the CDR3 is TGCGCCAGCAGCCCGCGACAGGGGGGCGCCTCCTACGAGCAGTACTTC. As protein: CASSPRQGGASYEQYF.

The chain carries TRBV6-8 and TRBJ1-2; a possible D gene is TRBD1 (5 bases). This CDR3 comprises 14 residues. Germline CDR1 and CDR2: MNHGY and SAAAGT. V lost 6 bases to trimming and J lost 8 bases, with 19 bases between them. The CDR3 protein is CASRVGDPGRGYTF. The CDR3, as DNA: TGTGCCAGCAGAGTAGGGGACCCGGGAAGGGGCTACACCTTC.

This chain joins TRBV11-3 and TRBJ1-4; D gene unclear. In germline, CDR1 is SGHNT, CDR2 YENEEA. Deletions cut 1 base from V and 0 bases from J, with 12 bases between. There are 17 residues in the CDR3. DNA of the CDR3: TGTGCCAGCAGCTTAGGCACTTTAACCCCAACTAATGAAAAACTGTTTTTT. It codes for CASSLGTLTPTNEKLFF.

The chain couples TRBV28 to TRBJ2-7; 13 bases are shared with TRBD2. The CDR3 sequence is 15 residues long. The germline gives CDR1 MDHEN, CDR2 SYDVKM. The V and J ends lost 5 bases and 2 bases, in that order; junction bases with no gene match: 3. Written as DNA, the CDR3 is TGTGCCAGCAGTCCGGGACTAGCGGGACCCTACGAGCAGTACTTC. Protein sequence: CASSPGLAGPYEQYF.

V gene TRBV6-8 combines with J gene TRBJ2-7, with D unclear. The germline gives CDR1 MNHGY, CDR2 SAAAGT. The CDR3 has 16 residues. The V end was cut by 4 bases, the J end by 5 bases, with 21 bases between. CDR3 residues: CASSSDTRTSWDEQYF. The CDR3 bases are TGTGCCAGCAGTTCTGATACCAGGACGTCCTGGGACGAGCAGTACTTC.

The chain combines TRBV10-2 with TRBJ2-7; either TRBD1 or TRBD2 may fit D (5 bases each). Trimming pared 8 bases from V and 5 bases from J, leaving 16 bases between. CDR3 length: 13 residues. Germline-derived CDR1 and CDR2 are WSHSY and SAAADI. The CDR3 here is CASGGPNGDEQYF. CDR3 nucleotides: TGCGCCAGCGGGGGACCTAACGGGGACGAGCAGTACTTC.

A single count supports this clone. This chain uses TRBV23-1 with TRBJ1-4; no firm D call. TRBV23-1 is known as an ORF, though its function is uncertain. The CDR3 sequence is 17 residues long. V was shortened by 6 bases and J by 8 bases, with 25 bases between the two germline ends. The CDR3 is CASSHPTRTVSSEKLFF. CDR3 DNA sequence: TGCGCCAGCAGCCACCCTACTCGGACCGTTTCATCCGAAAAACTGTTTTTT.

This rearrangement joins TRBV12-1 to TRBJ2-2; no check of the table's D call, TRBD2, against the DNA was made. TRBV12-1 is marked as a pseudogene. This CDR3 is built from 14 residues. As DNA, the CDR3 is TGTGCCAGCAGCCGGGAGTTTGGAGGCGGGGAGCTGTTTTTT. Protein sequence: CASSREFGGGELFF.

Points on this clone: One junction end disagrees with the germline gene, perhaps due to a read error. V gene TRBV6-4 combines with J gene TRBJ1-6; perhaps TRBD1 as D (6 bases). Germline V gene data show CDR1 as MRHNA and CDR2 as SNTAGT. The CDR3 has 15 residues. In DNA form, the CDR3 reads TGTGCCAGCAGTTACTCGGGACAATATAATTCACCCCTCCACTTT. It specifies CASSYSGQYNSPLHF.

The gene calls are TRBV28 and TRBJ2-5, with 13 bases that match TRBD2. V trimming: 2 bases; J trimming: 1 base; junction bases outside the gene matches: 4. Germline CDR1 MDHEN, CDR2 SYDVKM. This CDR3 spans 17 amino acids. The CDR3 sequence is CASSLRGTSGIQETQYF. Written as DNA, the CDR3 is TGTGCCAGCAGTTTAAGGGGGACTAGCGGGATCCAAGAGACCCAGTACTTC. Using reference TRBV28 and TRBJ2-5 for the parts outside the CDR3, the full variable domain is DVKVTQSSRYLVKRTGEKVFLECVQDMDHENMFWYRQDPGLGLRLIYFSYDVKMKEKGDIPEGYSVSREKKERFSLILESASTNQTSMYLCASSLRGTSGIQETQYFGPGTRLLVL.

This clone was detected once. V is TRBV11-3 and J is TRBJ1-2; 8 bases fit TRBD1. Germline lookup yields CDR1 SGHNT and CDR2 YENEEA. J gave up 4 bases and V 6 bases, and 13 bases lay outside the gene matches. This CDR3 is 16 amino acids long. The CDR3 DNA reads TGTGCCAGCAGGGTCAGCGGTCACAGGGGGATCTATGGCTACACCTTC. This translates into CASRVSGHRGIYGYTF. Based on the CDR3 plus reference TRBV11-3 and TRBJ1-2, the full variable domain is EAGVVQSPRYKIIEKKQPVAFWCNPISGHNTLYWYLQNLGQGPELLIRYENEEAVDDSQLPKDRFSAERLKGVDSTLKIQPAELGDSAVYLCASRVSGHRGIYGYTFGSGTRLTVV.